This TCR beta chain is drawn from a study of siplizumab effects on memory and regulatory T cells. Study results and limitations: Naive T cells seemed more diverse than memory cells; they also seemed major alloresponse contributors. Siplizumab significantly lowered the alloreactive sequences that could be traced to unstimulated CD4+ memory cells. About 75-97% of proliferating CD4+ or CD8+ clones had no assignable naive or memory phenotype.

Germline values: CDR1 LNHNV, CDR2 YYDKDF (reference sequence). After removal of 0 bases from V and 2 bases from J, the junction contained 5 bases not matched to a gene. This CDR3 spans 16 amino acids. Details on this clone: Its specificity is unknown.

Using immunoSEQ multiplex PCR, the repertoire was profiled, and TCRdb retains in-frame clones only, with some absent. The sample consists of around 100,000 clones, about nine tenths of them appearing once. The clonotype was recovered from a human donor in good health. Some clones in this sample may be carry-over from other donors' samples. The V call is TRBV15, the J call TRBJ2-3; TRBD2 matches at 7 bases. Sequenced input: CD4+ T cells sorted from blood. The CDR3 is CATSRDLAGLTDTQYF. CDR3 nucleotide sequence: TGTGCCACCAGCAGAGATTTAGCGGGCCTCACAGATACGCAGTATTTT.